These 21 T cell receptor beta chains were sequenced from one sample in a study of blood T cell repertoires in COVID-19. Repertoires were generated with immunoSEQ multiplex PCR, while TCRdb's copy carries only in-frame clones and drops some. This repertoire shows 250,000 to 350,000 clones, 70% to 90% found once; its top ten account for roughly 7.1%. The sequenced sample consisted of peripheral blood. These receptors all come from a woman aged 50 to 60 who had recovered from COVID-19.

J is TRBJ2-1 and V is TRBV5-1, with 11 positions matching TRBD2. Germline CDR1 is SGHRS and CDR2 is YFSETQ. V shed 0 bases and J 1 base; nucleotides not matched to a gene: 9. The CDR3 covers 19 residues. The CDR3 DNA reads TGCGCCAGCAGCTTGGCGGGGACTAGCGGATACTCATCCTACAATGAGCAGTTCTTC. This codes for CASSLAGTSGYSSYNEQFF.

This clone was detected ten times or more. This sequence joins TRBV25-1 and TRBJ1-5; 10 bases map to TRBD1. V gave up 1 base and J gave up 4 bases; unmatched junction bases: 4. The germline V gene has CDR1 MGHDK and CDR2 SYGVNS. This CDR3 is built from 16 residues. This CDR3 is CASSEWDRGTNQPQHF. CDR3 bases: TGTGCCAGCAGTGAATGGGACAGGGGCACTAATCAGCCCCAGCATTTT.

The chain joins TRBV25-1 to TRBJ1-2, with D perhaps TRBD1 (5 bases). This CDR3 is built from 13 residues. V was clipped by 3 bases and J by 4 bases, with 9 bases between them. The germline gives CDR1 MGHDK, CDR2 SYGVNS. The CDR3 loop is CASSDTGPYGYTF. The CDR3, as DNA: TGTGCCAGCAGTGACACAGGCCCCTATGGCTACACCTTC.

The gene calls are TRBV7-8 and TRBJ2-3; maybe TRBD1 (6 bases). Looked up from germline, CDR1 is SGHVS and CDR2 is FQNEAQ. CDR3 length: 16 amino acids. The V end lost 1 base, the J end lost 4 bases, and 15 bases lay between the germline ends. DNA for the CDR3: TGTGCCAGCAGCTTAGGGGGGCTAGTTGAAGCAGATACGCAGTATTTT. It translates to CASSLGGLVEADTQYF.

The chain links TRBV4-1 to TRBJ1-1; D ambiguous. V was shortened by 1 base and J by 1 base, with 10 bases between the two germline ends. The CDR3 runs 15 residues. The germline V gene has CDR1 MGHRA and CDR2 YSYEKL. CDR3 in amino acids: CASSQGWSRNTEAFF. In nucleotides, the CDR3 is TGCGCCAGCAGCCAAGGGTGGAGTCGGAACACTGAAGCTTTCTTT.

This clone was seen just once. CDR3 coding DNA: TGTGCCAGCAGTTATAGACAGGACCTAAATCAGCCCCAGCATTTT. Translated, it gives CASSYRQDLNQPQHF. This rearrangement joins TRBV6-6 to TRBJ1-5; a possible D gene is TRBD1 (6 bases). V was trimmed by 3 bases and J by 4 bases, leaving 13 bases between them. The germline V gene has CDR1 MNHNY and CDR2 SVGAGI (reference sequence). This CDR3 spans 15 amino acids.

This clone was detected only once. CDR3 DNA: TGTGCCAGCAGCTTAGAACAGGGGGTTCAGCCCCAGCATTTT. Protein: CASSLEQGVQPQHF. This chain links TRBV7-6 with TRBJ1-5; 8 bases fit TRBD1. The trim removed 1 base at V and 6 bases at J, leaving 2 bases unmatched. Germline CDR1 is SGHVS and CDR2 is FNYEAQ. This CDR3 comprises 14 residues.

This sequence joins TRBV6-6 and TRBJ2-3; 9 bases fit TRBD2. Germline CDR1 MNHNY, CDR2 SVGAGI (reference sequence). J was trimmed by 4 bases and V by 10 bases; bases with no gene match: 12. The length of the CDR3 is 15 residues. The CDR3 protein is CATFSSGEPSDTQYF. Here the CDR3 DNA reads TGTGCCACCTTTTCTAGCGGGGAGCCTTCAGATACGCAGTATTTT.

About this clone: Other nucleotide sequences in the sample specify the same CDR3. The chain carries TRBV7-2 and TRBJ2-7; TRBD1 is a possible D gene (6 bases). CDR3 length equals 14 residues. CDR1 is SGHTA, CDR2 FQGNSA, per germline. Trimming took 6 bases from V and 2 from J, leaving 14 bases between them. The CDR3 is CASSPPGTPYEQYF. CDR3 bases: TGTGCCAGCAGTCCCCCCGGGACACCCTACGAGCAGTACTTC.

The genes are TRBV7-2 and TRBJ2-2; tentative D call: TRBD1 (5 bases). The ends were cut back, 7 bases at V and 6 bases at J, with 15 bases in the middle. This CDR3 is built from 14 residues. CDR1 and CDR2 from the germline V gene are SGHTA and FQGNSA. As DNA, the CDR3 is TGTGCCAGCACCCCGGGCAGGGTGGCCGGGGAGCTGTTTTTT. Translated, it gives CASTPGRVAGELFF. The full variable domain, with the rest looked up from reference TRBV7-2 and TRBJ2-2, is GAGVSQSPSNKVTEKGKDVELRCDPISGHTALYWYRQSLGQGLEFLIYFQGNSAPDKSGLPSDRFSAERTGGSVSTLTIQRTQQEDSAVYLCASTPGRVAGELFFGEGSRLTVL.

The gene calls are TRBV5-4 and TRBJ2-5; D gene uncertain. V was pared by 0 bases and J by 4 bases, with 4 bases between. The V gene's germline CDR1 is SGHNT and CDR2 YYREEE (reference sequence). CDR3 length: 12 amino acids. The CDR3: CASSLALETQYF. CDR3 coding DNA: TGTGCCAGCAGCTTGGCTTTAGAGACCCAGTACTTC. Drawing the rest from reference TRBV5-4 and TRBJ2-5, the complete variable domain is ETGVTQSPTHLIKTRGQQVTLRCSSQSGHNTVSWYQQALGQGPQFIFQYYREEENGRGNFPPRFSGLQFPNYSSELNVNALELDDSALYLCASSLALETQYFGPGTRLLVL.

This chain connects TRBV5-8 to TRBJ2-1; 13 nucleotides align to TRBD2. Germline CDR1 is SGHTS and CDR2 is YDEGEE. The CDR3 sequence is 15 residues long. V shed 4 bases and J 9 bases; nucleotides not matched to a gene: 7. The CDR3 loop reads CASSPLAGGPGEQFF. The DNA for the CDR3 is TGTGCCAGCAGCCCACTAGCGGGGGGGCCTGGTGAGCAGTTCTTC.

V gene TRBV5-1 combines with J gene TRBJ1-6; D is unresolved. This CDR3 has 13 amino acids. V was pared by 0 bases and J by 8 bases, with 6 bases between. Germline assignment: CDR1 SGHRS and CDR2 YFSETQ. CDR3 loop: CASSLAPDSPLHF. The CDR3 region has the DNA TGCGCCAGCAGCTTGGCCCCGGATTCACCCCTCCACTTT.

The V and J genes are TRBV7-9 and TRBJ1-1; D is undetermined. CDR1 is SEHNR and CDR2 is FQNEAQ in the germline V gene (reference sequence). The V gene lost 11 bases and the J gene lost 1 base, with 17 bases spanning the gap. This CDR3 region has 14 residues. The CDR3 loop reads CASTTEAKNTEAFF. Written as DNA, the CDR3 is TGTGCCTCCACCACGGAGGCCAAGAACACTGAAGCTTTCTTT.

This sequence joins TRBV2 and TRBJ2-7; 9 bases map to TRBD2. The CDR3 consists of 14 residues. Germline lookup yields CDR1 SNHLY and CDR2 FYNNEI. With V trimmed by 9 bases and J by 3 bases, 9 bases remained unmatched. The CDR3 region has the DNA TGTGCCAGGGGTGGAGCGGGGGGACGCTACGAGCAGTACTTC. It encodes CARGGAGGRYEQYF.

This chain uses TRBV6-5 with TRBJ1-2; 10 bases line up with TRBD1. Germline CDR1 reads MNHEY; CDR2 reads SVGAGI. This CDR3 comprises 14 residues. After removal of 6 bases from V and 7 bases from J, the junction contained 8 bases not matched to a gene. The CDR3 DNA follows: TGTGCCAGCAGCCCCGACCGGGACAGGGGTGGCTACACCTTC. This encodes CASSPDRDRGGYTF.

This clone occurred a few times. The rearrangement uses TRBV7-2 and TRBJ2-7; 7 bases agree with TRBD1. The junction had 13 bases not matched to a gene; V was cut back by 5 bases and J by 3 bases. CDR1 is SGHTA, CDR2 FQGNSA, per germline. CDR3 length equals 16 residues. CDR3 nucleotide sequence: TGTGCCAGCAGCCTCTCGACAGGGTTGGCACTCTACGAGCAGTACTTC. It codes for CASSLSTGLALYEQYF.

V and J are TRBV2 and TRBJ1-2, with 11 bases matching TRBD1. Germline V gives CDR1 SNHLY, CDR2 FYNNEI. The CDR3 is 15 amino acids. The V and J ends lost 2 bases and 4 bases, in that order; junction bases with no gene match: 3. CDR3 DNA: TGTGCCAGCAGTGAAAGGACAGGGGGCTTCTATGGCTACACCTTC. It is translated as CASSERTGGFYGYTF.

The rearrangement links TRBV28 to TRBJ2-1, with D perhaps matching TRBD2 (7 bases). Trimming shortened V by 11 bases and J by 9 bases, and 17 bases separated the two germline ends. This CDR3 is 12 amino acids long. CDR1 MDHEN and CDR2 SYDVKM come from the germline V gene. CDR3 coding DNA: TGTGCCGTAGGGGGAGGGCCGGGTGAGCAGTTCTTC. This codes for CAVGGGPGEQFF. Looking up the rest from reference TRBV28 and TRBJ2-1 gives the full variable domain: DVKVTQSSRYLVKRTGEKVFLECVQDMDHENMFWYRQDPGLGLRLIYFSYDVKMKEKGDIPEGYSVSREKKERFSLILESASTNQTSMYLCAVGGGPGEQFFGPGTRLTVL.

The genes are TRBV27 and TRBJ1-1, with D uncertain. The CDR3 length is 14 residues. Trimming took 6 bases from V and 1 from J, leaving 12 bases between them. CDR1 and CDR2 from the germline V gene are MNHEY and SMNVEV (reference sequence). This CDR3 reads CASSPGISNTEAFF. The CDR3 DNA follows: TGTGCCAGCAGCCCCGGGATCTCGAACACTGAAGCTTTCTTT.

This clone appeared a single time. V gene TRBV20-1 combines with J gene TRBJ2-7, with D unclear. The germline V gene encodes CDR1 DFQATT and CDR2 SNEGSKA (reference sequence). This CDR3 region has 14 residues. Deletions cut 3 bases from V and 0 bases from J, with 12 bases between. This CDR3 is CSASFAASSYEQYF. In nucleotides, the CDR3 is TGCAGTGCTAGTTTTGCGGCAAGCTCCTACGAGCAGTACTTC.